This T cell receptor beta chain was found in a study of response to subunit inactivated influenza vaccine. TCRdb reprocessed the RT-PCR reads with MiXCR, giving one entry per CDR3 protein. The table shows some 190,000 distinct CDR3 sequences, with approximately 14% occurring only once. V was cut by 0 bases and J by 0 bases, with 10 bases left in between. Germline CDR1 and CDR2: LGHNA and YSLEER. The CDR3 runs to 16 residues. The study's findings and limits: There was a suggestion from the authors that each seasonal influenza vaccination recruits few new T cells.

This clonotype was counted between two and nine times. Its antigen is not known. The sequence was obtained from a man aged 50 to 60 who received an inactivated influenza vaccine. V gene TRBV4-3 combines with J gene TRBJ2-3; D is possibly TRBD2 (5 bases). Sample: CD8+ T cells sorted from PBMCs, taken roughly 5 days after vaccination. The CDR3 DNA reads TGCGCCAGCAGCCAAGAAGGAGGCGTTAGCACAGATACGCAGTATTTT. Protein: CASSQEGGVSTDTQYF.